Shown below are 32 T cell receptor beta chains from a single sample sequenced in a study of T cells after yellow fever vaccination. TCRdb called the 5' RACE reads again in MiXCR, with one record for every CDR3 protein. The sample includes about 170,000 distinct CDR3 sequences, roughly 6.4% seen only once; the top ten take approximately 3%. Sequencing used CD4+ T cells sorted from PBMCs, obtained on the day of the first yellow fever vaccination. The origin of the receptors is a man aged 18 to 30 who received the YFV17D yellow fever vaccine.

This clonotype was detected many times. The chain carries TRBV7-9 and TRBJ2-5; D tentatively fits TRBD1 or TRBD2 (5 bases each). The length of the CDR3 is 14 residues. The V end was cut by 5 bases, the J end by 5 bases, with 15 bases between. Germline CDR1 reads SEHNR; CDR2 reads FQNEAQ (reference sequence). This CDR3 is CASSDPGRTETQYF. The CDR3 coding sequence is TGTGCCAGCAGCGACCCGGGGCGTACGGAGACCCAGTACTTC.

Details on this clonotype: A read error is possible here, since a much larger clone lies one base away. This chain uses TRBV20-1 with TRBJ2-2; D call uncertain. The CDR3 is made up of 12 amino acids. Germline values: CDR1 DFQATT, CDR2 SNEGSKA (reference sequence). The CDR3 coding sequence is TGCAGTGCGGCCTACCACACCGCGGAGCTGTTTTTT. This gives the protein CSAAYHTAELFF.

Remarks on this clonotype: This could be a read error, since a much larger clone is one nucleotide away. The rearrangement uses TRBV4-1 and TRBJ2-1; no clear D. This CDR3 is 15 amino acids long. Germline CDR1 reads MGHRA; CDR2 reads YSYEKL. The chain's CDR3 is CVSSQSSGSYNEQFF. The CDR3, as DNA: TGCGTCAGCAGCCAAAGCTCCGGGTCCTACAATGAGCAGTTCTTC.

This clonotype has a count of ten or more. This sequence joins TRBV7-2 and TRBJ2-5; D may be TRBD1 (5 bases). The CDR3 length is 13 residues. CDR1 SGHTA and CDR2 FQGNSA come from the germline V gene. V shed 2 bases and J shed 5 bases, with 9 bases lying between them. CDR3 DNA sequence: TGTGCCAGCAGCTTAAGCAGGGCCGAGACCCAGTACTTC. It specifies CASSLSRAETQYF. Filled out from reference TRBV7-2 and TRBJ2-5, the complete variable domain reads GAGVSQSPSNKVTEKGKDVELRCDPISGHTALYWYRQSLGQGLEFLIYFQGNSAPDKSGLPSDRFSAERTGGSVSTLTIQRTQQEDSAVYLCASSLSRAETQYFGPGTRLLVL.

The CDR3 region is CASSEEGRVPETQYF. The CDR3 DNA sequence: TGTGCCAGCAGTGAAGAGGGTCGGGTTCCAGAGACCCAGTACTTC. The V gene is TRBV2, the J gene TRBJ2-5; D remains ambiguous. The ends were cut back, 1 base at V and 4 bases at J, with 13 bases in the middle. The germline CDR1 and CDR2 sequences are SNHLY and FYNNEI. The CDR3 sequence is 15 residues long.

This clonotype was counted only a few times. The chain couples TRBV15 to TRBJ2-5, with 14 bases matching TRBD2. Germline V gives CDR1 LNHNV, CDR2 YYDKDF (reference sequence). V dropped 1 base and J dropped 2; count of bases not matched to a gene: 12. CDR3 length equals 20 residues. The CDR3 reads CATSRAPGLAGGGWQETQYF. As DNA, the CDR3 is TGTGCCACCAGCAGAGCCCCTGGACTAGCGGGGGGAGGTTGGCAAGAGACCCAGTACTTC. Supplemented by reference TRBV15 and TRBJ2-5, the full variable domain reads DAMVIQNPRYQVTQFGKPVTLSCSQTLNHNVMYWYQQKSSQAPKLLFHYYDKDFNNEADTPDNFQSRRPNTSFCFLDIRSPGLGDTAMYLCATSRAPGLAGGGWQETQYFGPGTRLLVL.

This clonotype was counted many times. This chain links TRBV5-4 with TRBJ1-1, with D possibly matching TRBD1 (5 bases). Germline CDR1 and CDR2: SGHNT and YYREEE (reference sequence). CDR3 length: 15 residues. V was pared by 4 bases and J by 1 base, with 14 bases between. The CDR3 is CASSRVGGANTEAFF. CDR3 DNA sequence: TGTGCCAGCAGCCGCGTCGGGGGAGCGAACACTGAAGCTTTCTTT.

In its sample, this clonotype was seen a few times. The gene calls are TRBV5-1 and TRBJ2-3; TRBD1 aligns across 10 bases. After removal of 2 bases from V and 4 bases from J, the junction contained 7 bases not matched to a gene. CDR1 and CDR2 from the germline V gene are SGHRS and YFSETQ. CDR3 length: 16 residues. The CDR3 region is CASSLLMGTGADTQYF. In DNA, the CDR3 is TGCGCCAGCAGCTTATTAATGGGGACAGGGGCAGATACGCAGTATTTT.

This clonotype was recorded a few times. The chain carries TRBV4-3 and TRBJ2-7; TRBD2 aligns across 7 bases. The junction had 2 bases not matched to a gene; V was cut back by 1 base and J by 5 bases. The CDR3 runs to 13 residues. Germline CDR1 LGHNA, CDR2 YSLEER. CDR3 loop: CASSQAGGNEQYF. In DNA form, the CDR3 reads TGCGCCAGCAGCCAAGCGGGAGGTAACGAGCAGTACTTC.

This clonotype was counted many times. The V and J genes are TRBV6-2 or TRBV6-3 and TRBJ1-2; D is unclear. Trimming took off 4 bases at V and 6 bases at J, with 9 bases between the two ends. The CDR3 loop spans 12 amino acids. Germline loops: CDR1 MNHEY, CDR2 SVGEGT. CDR3 sequence: CASSSGSHGYTF. In nucleotides, the CDR3 is TGTGCCAGCAGTTCTGGGAGCCATGGCTACACCTTC.

This chain links TRBV5-1 with TRBJ2-5; 9 bases line up with TRBD2. The ends lost 4 bases at V and 5 bases at J; junction bases unmatched: 15. Germline CDR1 is SGHRS and CDR2 is YFSETQ. The CDR3 sequence is 17 residues long. CDR3 nucleotides: TGCGCCAGCAGCCCCGCCGAATTCGCGGGGGGGCTCGAGACCCAGTACTTC. Translation gives CASSPAEFAGGLETQYF.

The chain employs TRBV20-1 and TRBJ1-5, with 8 bases fitting TRBD1. CDR1 is DFQATT and CDR2 is SNEGSKA in the germline V gene (reference sequence). The CDR3 loop spans 12 amino acids. CDR3 protein: CSAGQGNQPQHF. The DNA for the CDR3 is TGCAGCGCCGGACAGGGTAATCAGCCCCAGCATTTT.

The sample holds a few counts of this clonotype. V is TRBV19 and J is TRBJ1-1; the match to TRBD1 covers 9 bases. V lost 7 bases and J lost 5; bases outside the gene matches: 11. Looked up from germline, CDR1 is LNHDA and CDR2 is SQIVND (reference sequence). This CDR3 region has 15 residues. The DNA for the CDR3 is TGTGCCAGTATTAAGGACCGGGACAGGGATACTGAAGCTTTCTTT. Its translation is CASIKDRDRDTEAFF.

This clonotype occurred many times. This sequence joins TRBV7-2 and TRBJ2-1, with D tentatively TRBD1 or TRBD2 (5 bases each). Germline CDR1 SGHTA, CDR2 FQGNSA. The length of the CDR3 is 15 residues. V dropped 1 base and J dropped 0 bases, with 7 bases sitting between them. CDR3 nucleotide sequence: TGTGCCAGCAGCTTAGGAGGGGTCTCCTACAATGAGCAGTTCTTC. Translated, it gives CASSLGGVSYNEQFF.

The V gene is TRBV5-1, the J gene TRBJ2-7; D unresolved. V shed 0 bases and J shed 3 bases, with 7 bases lying between them. Germline V gives CDR1 SGHRS, CDR2 YFSETQ. The CDR3 spans 13 residues. The CDR3 nucleotides are TGCGCCAGCAGCTTGGCACCCAACTACGAGCAGTACGTC. Amino acids: CASSLAPNYEQYV.

This clonotype was found a few times. This chain uses TRBV27 with TRBJ1-2; 7 bases match TRBD1. The CDR3 spans 15 residues. Germline V gives CDR1 MNHEY, CDR2 SMNVEV (reference sequence). The J segment lost 2 bases and the V segment lost 5 bases, leaving 8 bases of the junction unmatched. The CDR3 reads CASSPRQGMNYGYTF. The CDR3 region has the DNA TGTGCCAGCAGTCCCCGACAGGGAATGAACTATGGCTACACCTTC.

This clonotype has just a few counts. This chain joins TRBV5-8 and TRBJ2-7; TRBD2 matches at 7 bases. Germline V lookup: CDR1 SGHTS, CDR2 YDEGEE. V lost 4 bases, J lost 2 bases, and 6 bases stayed unmatched. The CDR3 is made up of 14 amino acids. The CDR3 bases are TGTGCCAGCAGCCCGGGAGGCAGGGCCTACGAGCAGTACTTC. This sequence encodes CASSPGGRAYEQYF.

The chain joins TRBV7-3 to TRBJ2-5; weak D call: TRBD1 (5 bases). Per germline, CDR1 SGHTA and CDR2 FQGTGA. The CDR3 extends over 13 amino acids. V was pared by 6 bases and J by 2 bases, with 10 bases between. For the CDR3, the DNA is TGTGCCAGCAGTCGGACACAACAAGAGACCCAGTACTTC. It specifies CASSRTQQETQYF. Using reference TRBV7-3 and TRBJ2-5 for the parts outside the CDR3, the full variable domain is GAGVSQTPSNKVTEKGKYVELRCDPISGHTALYWYRQSLGQGPEFLIYFQGTGAADDSGLPNDRFFAVRPEGSVSTLKIQRTERGDSAVYLCASSRTQQETQYFGPGTRLLVL.

In this sample, this clonotype turned up many times. The chain combines TRBV9 with TRBJ1-6; 8 positions match TRBD1. The CDR3 covers 16 residues. Germline CDR1 SGDLS, CDR2 YYNGEE. V shed 4 bases and J 7 bases; nucleotides not matched to a gene: 10. CDR3 in DNA: TGTGCCAGCAGCCCATGGCAGGGGGCTGGGAATTCACCCCTCCACTTT. Its protein product is CASSPWQGAGNSPLHF.

This clonotype was picked up many times. The rearrangement uses TRBV12-3 or TRBV12-4 and TRBJ2-7, with 8 bases matching TRBD1. The CDR3 sequence is 15 residues long. Trimming cost V 4 bases and J 3 bases; bases outside gene matches: 8. This chain's CDR3 is CASSSRQGKRYEQYF. In nucleotides, the CDR3 is TGTGCCAGCAGTTCGCGACAGGGGAAACGCTACGAGCAGTACTTC.

This rearrangement joins TRBV7-3 to TRBJ2-7, with 10 bases aligning to TRBD1. The germline V gene has CDR1 SGHTA and CDR2 FQGTGA. Losses at the gene ends were 2 bases for V and 4 bases for J; bases not matched to a gene: 5. The CDR3 has 15 amino acids. The CDR3 loop is CASSLDGTGVYEQYF. CDR3 in DNA: TGTGCCAGCAGCTTAGACGGGACAGGGGTTTACGAGCAGTACTTC.

This clonotype showed up many times. This chain uses TRBV7-6 with TRBJ2-1, with TRBD2 matching 10 bases. The CDR3 runs 15 residues. The V gene's germline CDR1 is SGHVS and CDR2 FNYEAQ. Trimming cost V 5 bases and J 9 bases; bases outside gene matches: 10. The CDR3 coding sequence is TGTGCCAGCAGCCGTGGGCCTAGCGGGGGAATTGAGCAGTTCTTC. It is translated as CASSRGPSGGIEQFF.

The sample holds a few counts of this clonotype. The J gene is TRBJ1-5, the V gene TRBV27; TRBD1 matches 8 bases. V gave up 3 bases and J gave up 4 bases; unmatched junction bases: 5. The germline V gene encodes CDR1 MNHEY and CDR2 SMNVEV (reference sequence). This CDR3 contains 15 residues. The chain's CDR3 is CASSFSGQVNQPQHF. CDR3 DNA: TGTGCCAGCAGTTTTTCGGGACAGGTTAATCAGCCCCAGCATTTT.

This clonotype was detected ten times or more. This chain uses TRBV3-1 with TRBJ2-7; 8 positions match TRBD2. The CDR3 contains 14 residues. V lost 2 bases to trimming and J lost 1 base; unmatched junction nucleotides: 1. Germline CDR1 is LGHDT and CDR2 is YNNKEL (reference sequence). The CDR3 sequence is CASSQTSGSYEQYF. CDR3 DNA sequence: TGTGCCAGCAGCCAAACTAGCGGTTCCTACGAGCAGTACTTC.

This chain connects TRBV12-3 or TRBV12-4 to TRBJ2-7; 7 bases match TRBD1. The CDR3 runs 14 residues. Trimming cost V 3 bases and J 5 bases; bases outside gene matches: 7. CDR3 loop: CASSLSDRADEQYF. The CDR3 DNA reads TGTGCCAGCAGTTTGAGTGACAGGGCGGACGAGCAGTACTTC.

This clonotype showed up many times. The chain uses TRBV19 and TRBJ2-7; either TRBD1 or TRBD2 may fit D (6 bases each). From germline, CDR1 is LNHDA and CDR2 SQIVND (reference sequence). This CDR3 has 15 amino acids. Trimming removed 3 bases from V and 5 bases from J, with 17 bases in between. This chain's CDR3 is CASSIGWGASHEQYF. The CDR3 DNA reads as TGTGCCAGTAGTATCGGTTGGGGGGCGAGCCACGAGCAGTACTTC. Complete variable domain (other parts from reference TRBV19 and TRBJ2-7): DGGITQSPKYLFRKEGQNVTLSCEQNLNHDAMYWYRQDPGQGLRLIYYSQIVNDFQKGDIAEGYSVSREKKESFPLTVTSAQKNPTAFYLCASSIGWGASHEQYFGPGTRLTVT.

The chain is built from TRBV7-2 and TRBJ2-3; D is unresolved. Germline lookup yields CDR1 SGHTA and CDR2 FQGNSA. Trimming left V 5 bases short and J 8 bases short, with 11 bases between. This CDR3 has 12 amino acids. CDR3 bases: TGTGCCAGCAGCCCCCACGCCGGTACGCAGTATTTT. This gives the protein CASSPHAGTQYF.

The chain couples TRBV5-1 to TRBJ2-2; D gene unclear. This CDR3 comprises 14 residues. Germline values: CDR1 SGHRS, CDR2 YFSETQ. V was trimmed by 0 bases and J by 6 bases, leaving 9 bases between them. The CDR3 reads CASSLDGFAGELFF. The DNA of the CDR3 is TGCGCCAGCAGCTTGGACGGGTTCGCCGGGGAGCTGTTTTTT.

In its sample, this clonotype was seen many times. The genes are TRBV9 and TRBJ2-5; D tentatively reads TRBD1 or TRBD2 (5 bases each). V dropped 4 bases and J dropped 3 bases, with 13 bases sitting between them. Per the germline V gene, CDR1 is SGDLS and CDR2 is YYNGEE. The CDR3 is made up of 14 amino acids. The CDR3 bases are TGTGCCAGCAGCTCCGACAGCGGCAAAGAGACCCAGTACTTC. Its translation: CASSSDSGKETQYF.

The chain uses TRBV18 and TRBJ1-1, with a weak D call TRBD1 (5 bases). V shed 1 base and J shed 4 bases, with 16 bases lying between them. This CDR3 spans 16 amino acids. The V gene's germline CDR1 is KGHSH and CDR2 LQKENI. Here the CDR3 reads CASSPLFAGISTEAFF. CDR3 sequence (DNA): TGTGCCAGCTCACCACTATTCGCAGGGATTAGCACTGAAGCTTTCTTT.

This clonotype appeared a few times. In DNA, the CDR3 is TGTGCCAGCAGTTTACAGAGCGGGGAAAGAAGCACTGAAGCTTTCTTT. Protein sequence: CASSLQSGERSTEAFF. The V and J genes are TRBV27 and TRBJ1-1; D is undetermined. Germline loops: CDR1 MNHEY, CDR2 SMNVEV (reference sequence). CDR3 length: 16 amino acids. Deletions cut 2 bases from V and 4 bases from J, with 17 bases between.

This clonotype came up many times. The V gene is TRBV4-2, the J gene TRBJ2-3, with 8 bases aligning to TRBD2. CDR1 is LGHNA and CDR2 is YNFKEQ in the germline V gene. The CDR3 sequence is 18 residues long. The V gene end was trimmed by 0 bases and the J gene end by 0 bases; junction bases not matched to a gene: 8. CDR3 protein: CASSQDRSGGLSTDTQYF. The CDR3 DNA follows: TGTGCCAGCAGCCAAGATCGGAGCGGGGGCCTGAGCACAGATACGCAGTATTTT.